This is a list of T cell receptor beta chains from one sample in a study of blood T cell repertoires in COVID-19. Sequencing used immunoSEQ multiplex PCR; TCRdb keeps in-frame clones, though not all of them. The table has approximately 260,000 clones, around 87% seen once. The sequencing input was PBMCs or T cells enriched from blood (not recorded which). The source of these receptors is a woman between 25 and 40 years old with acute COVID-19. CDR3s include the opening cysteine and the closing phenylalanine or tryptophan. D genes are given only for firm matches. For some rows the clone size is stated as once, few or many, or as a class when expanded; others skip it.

CDR3 DNA: TGTGCCACCAGTCTAAGGACAGGGGGCGGCTACACCTTC; CDR3 protein: CATSLRTGGGYTF; J gene: TRBJ1-2; clone size: once; D gene: TRBD1; V gene: TRBV24-1
CDR3 DNA: TGTGCCAGCATTCGAAACCCGACAGGGTCCCATGAGCAGTTCTTC; CDR3 protein: CASIRNPTGSHEQFF; J gene: TRBJ2-1; clone size: NA; D gene: TRBD1; V gene: TRBV2
CDR3 DNA: TGTGCCAGCAGCTTACAGGGGTGGTACGAGCAGTACTTC; CDR3 protein: CASSLQGWYEQYF; J gene: TRBJ2-7; clone size: NA; D gene: NA; V gene: TRBV11-2
CDR3 DNA: TGTGCCAGCAGCCTATCGGGGGTCAACACCGGGGAGCTGTTTTTT; CDR3 protein: CASSLSGVNTGELFF; J gene: TRBJ2-2; clone size: NA; D gene: NA; V gene: TRBV7-6
CDR3 DNA: TGTGCCAGCAGCCCCGATAATTCACCCCTCCACTTT; CDR3 protein: CASSPDNSPLHF; J gene: TRBJ1-6; clone size: NA; D gene: NA; V gene: TRBV2
CDR3 DNA: TGTGCCAGCAGCCAACAGGGGGCAAGGGAGCAGTACTTC; CDR3 protein: CASSQQGAREQYF; J gene: TRBJ2-7; clone size: once; D gene: TRBD1; V gene: TRBV3-1/TRBV3-2
CDR3 DNA: TGCAGCGTACGACAGGGCGGCACTGAAGCTTTCTTT; CDR3 protein: CSVRQGGTEAFF; J gene: TRBJ1-1; clone size: NA; D gene: TRBD1; V gene: TRBV29-1
CDR3 DNA: TGTGCCAGCAGTTTTTGGACAGACTATGGCTACACCTTC; CDR3 protein: CASSFWTDYGYTF; J gene: TRBJ1-2; clone size: NA; D gene: NA; V gene: TRBV28
CDR3 DNA: TGTGCCAGCAGCGCGGGACTAGCGGGAGGCCTATCCTACGAGCAGTACTTC; CDR3 protein: CASSAGLAGGLSYEQYF; J gene: TRBJ2-7; clone size: once; D gene: TRBD2; V gene: TRBV5-6
CDR3 DNA: TGTGCCAGCAGCTTTAGAGGTAGCAATCAGCCCCAGCATTTT; CDR3 protein: CASSFRGSNQPQHF; J gene: TRBJ1-5; clone size: NA; D gene: NA; V gene: TRBV28
CDR3 DNA: TGTGCCAGCAGCTCCCGGGTTGATACGCAGTATTTT; CDR3 protein: CASSSRVDTQYF; J gene: TRBJ2-3; clone size: NA; D gene: NA; V gene: TRBV3-1/TRBV3-2